This paragraph reports one T cell receptor beta chain. Assay used: immunoSEQ multiplex PCR; TCRdb lists only in-frame clones, some missing. Seen here are 100,000 or so clones, 65% to 90% observed once, and the top ten hold 3.8%. Trimming took 4 bases from V and 0 from J, leaving 8 bases between them. Germline V lookup: CDR1 SGHKS, CDR2 YYEKEE (reference sequence). The CDR3 is made up of 14 amino acids. The sample originates from a study of blood T cell repertoires in COVID-19. Specimen: peripheral blood. The clonotype comes from a man aged 55 to 70 with acute or convalescent COVID-19. The chain uses TRBV5-5 and TRBJ1-5, with D maybe TRBD1 (6 bases). In DNA, the CDR3 is TGTGCCAGCAGCACAGGGTCTAGCAATCAGCCCCAGCATTTT. It encodes CASSTGSSNQPQHF.